These 30 T cell receptor beta chains were sequenced from one sample in a study of cytomegalovirus exposure and HLA in healthy donors. A multiplex PCR was run with 60 Vbeta primers and 13 Jbeta primers. The assay was immunoSEQ multiplex PCR, and TCRdb's table has in-frame clones only and misses some. The table shows more than 80,000 clones, with about nine tenths occurring only once. The sequenced material came from PBMCs. These receptors came from a young man in good health and CMV-seropositive.

This chain links TRBV6-1 with TRBJ1-5; TRBD1 matches at 9 bases. J gave up 2 bases and V 4 bases, and 0 bases lay outside the gene matches. Germline CDR1 reads MNHNS; CDR2 reads SASEGT. CDR3 length: 14 amino acids. CDR3 sequence: CASSGTGGNQPQHF. DNA of the CDR3: TGTGCCAGCAGTGGGACAGGGGGCAATCAGCCCCAGCATTTT.

This chain connects TRBV27 to TRBJ2-7; 10 bases map to TRBD2. J was trimmed by 1 base and V by 4 bases; bases with no gene match: 7. Per the germline V gene, CDR1 is MNHEY and CDR2 is SMNVEV (reference sequence). The CDR3 is made up of 16 amino acids. CDR3 DNA sequence: TGTGCCAGCAGTTCGGAGCGGGAGGGAAATTCCTACGAGCAGTACTTC. Translating gives CASSSEREGNSYEQYF.

This clone occurred once. V gene TRBV7-3 combines with J gene TRBJ2-7; 7 positions agree with TRBD1. The CDR3 loop spans 15 amino acids. After removal of 5 bases from V and 1 base from J, the junction contained 8 bases not matched to a gene. The V gene's germline CDR1 is SGHTA and CDR2 FQGTGA. CDR3 residues: CASSPAPGQSYEQYF. CDR3 bases: TGTGCCAGCAGCCCAGCACCGGGACAGTCCTACGAGCAGTACTTC.

In this sample, this clone turned up once. This sequence joins TRBV5-4 and TRBJ1-1; 8 bases align to TRBD1. This CDR3 contains 15 residues. Germline-derived CDR1 and CDR2 are SGHNT and YYREEE (reference sequence). After removal of 4 bases from V and 0 bases from J, the junction contained 5 bases not matched to a gene. The CDR3 is CASSTGGIMNTEAFF. Written as DNA, the CDR3 is TGTGCCAGCAGCACAGGGGGTATCATGAACACTGAAGCTTTCTTT.

The chain couples TRBV7-2 to TRBJ2-1, with TRBD2 matching 7 bases. CDR1 is SGHTA, CDR2 FQGNSA, per germline. Unmatched junction bases numbered 9, after V lost 5 bases and J lost 8 bases. The CDR3 is 14 amino acids. The CDR3 loop reads CASSPPNGRDEQFF. Here the CDR3 DNA reads TGTGCCAGCAGCCCCCCGAATGGGAGGGATGAGCAGTTCTTC.

The chain employs TRBV29-1 and TRBJ1-2; 8 bases are shared with TRBD1. Germline V gives CDR1 SQVTM, CDR2 ANQGSEA. CDR3 size: 13 residues. The trim removed 6 bases at V and 3 bases at J, leaving 6 bases unmatched. The CDR3 DNA is TGCAGCGTGGGAGACAGGGGCGACTATGGCTACACCTTC. Its translation: CSVGDRGDYGYTF.

The V call is TRBV28, the J call TRBJ2-7; 7 nucleotides line up with TRBD1. Per the germline V gene, CDR1 is MDHEN and CDR2 is SYDVKM. The CDR3 spans 14 residues. V lost 6 bases and J lost 2; bases outside the gene matches: 7. The CDR3: CASRADRLTYEQYF. The CDR3 region has the DNA TGTGCCAGCAGGGCGGACAGGCTGACCTACGAGCAGTACTTC.

V and J are TRBV7-9 and TRBJ1-1, with a tentative D call TRBD1 (6 bases). There are 13 residues in the CDR3. Between the trimmed V and J ends, which lost 7 bases and 0 bases, there was a span of 9 bases. Looked up from germline, CDR1 is SEHNR and CDR2 is FQNEAQ (reference sequence). As DNA, the CDR3 is TGTGCCAGCAAGGACAGTTTGAACACTGAAGCTTTCTTT. Amino acid sequence: CASKDSLNTEAFF.

This sequence joins TRBV18 and TRBJ1-4; 7 nucleotides align to TRBD1. V dropped 4 bases and J dropped 7; count of bases not matched to a gene: 6. Germline CDR1 KGHSH, CDR2 LQKENI. The CDR3 contains 14 residues. The CDR3 is CASSQTGFSEKLFF. CDR3 DNA: TGTGCCAGCTCACAGACAGGGTTCAGTGAAAAACTGTTTTTT.

The CDR3 loop is CASSYQGVYEQYF. The CDR3 DNA follows: TGTGCCAGCAGTTACCAAGGGGTTTACGAGCAGTACTTC. This chain connects TRBV27 to TRBJ2-7; D possibly corresponds to TRBD1 (5 bases). Germline V gives CDR1 MNHEY, CDR2 SMNVEV (reference sequence). The V end was cut by 4 bases, the J end by 4 bases, with 11 bases between. This CDR3 contains 13 residues.

The V gene is TRBV2, the J gene TRBJ1-2; a weak D match, TRBD1 (6 bases). Trimming took off 7 bases at V and 7 bases at J, with 16 bases between the two ends. The CDR3 runs to 13 residues. CDR1 SNHLY and CDR2 FYNNEI come from the germline V gene. The CDR3 here is CASNRERMGGYTF. CDR3 coding DNA: TGTGCCAGCAACAGGGAGAGGATGGGTGGCTACACCTTC.

DNA of the CDR3: TGTGCCAGCAGTGGGGTGCGGGGGGCGAACACCGGGGAGCTGTTTTTT. It translates to CASSGVRGANTGELFF. This chain uses TRBV2 with TRBJ2-2, with 8 bases matching TRBD2. CDR1 SNHLY and CDR2 FYNNEI come from the germline V gene. J was trimmed by 0 bases and V by 4 bases; bases with no gene match: 4. This CDR3 is built from 16 residues. Drawing the rest from reference TRBV2 and TRBJ2-2, the complete variable domain is EPEVTQTPSHQVTQMGQEVILRCVPISNHLYFYWYRQILGQKVEFLVSFYNNEISEKSEIFDDQFSVERPDGSNFTLKIRSTKLEDSAMYFCASSGVRGANTGELFFGEGSRLTVL.

This clone has only a few counts. The chain recombines TRBV19 with TRBJ2-1, with 8 bases aligning to TRBD2. The CDR3 has 16 amino acids. Trimming took 3 bases from V and 3 from J; bases not matched to a gene: 7. Germline assignment: CDR1 LNHDA and CDR2 SQIVND (reference sequence). The CDR3 region is CASSIRAGGVYNEQFF. CDR3 nucleotides: TGTGCCAGTAGTATCCGGGCGGGAGGCGTCTACAATGAGCAGTTCTTC.

The gene calls are TRBV2 and TRBJ2-7; tentative D call: TRBD2 (6 bases). The CDR3 contains 13 residues. Germline V gene sequence: CDR1 SNHLY, CDR2 FYNNEI. V shed 6 bases and J shed 2 bases, with 11 bases lying between them. CDR3 nucleotides: TGTGCCAGCAGCGCCGGGAGAACCTACGAGCAGTACTTC. Its protein product is CASSAGRTYEQYF. The whole variable domain, remainder taken from reference TRBV2 and TRBJ2-7, is EPEVTQTPSHQVTQMGQEVILRCVPISNHLYFYWYRQILGQKVEFLVSFYNNEISEKSEIFDDQFSVERPDGSNFTLKIRSTKLEDSAMYFCASSAGRTYEQYFGPGTRLTVT.

V and J are TRBV6-5 and TRBJ1-2; TRBD1 aligns across 7 bases. The CDR3 has 13 amino acids. V dropped 6 bases and J dropped 4; count of bases not matched to a gene: 5. Germline loops: CDR1 MNHEY, CDR2 SVGAGI. The CDR3, as DNA: TGTGCCAGCAGCGTTACAGGGGCCTATGGCTACACCTTC. Protein sequence: CASSVTGAYGYTF.

J is TRBJ1-2 and V is TRBV27, with TRBD1 matching over 10 bases. The J segment lost 7 bases and the V segment lost 3 bases, leaving 11 bases of the junction unmatched. CDR1 and CDR2 (germline): MNHEY, SMNVEV (reference sequence). CDR3 length: 16 amino acids. CDR3 region: CASSFSGLGTGVGYTF. CDR3 nucleotides: TGTGCCAGCAGTTTCTCAGGCCTCGGGACAGGGGTTGGCTACACCTTC.

The chain couples TRBV28 to TRBJ2-7, with TRBD2 as a possible D gene (5 bases). V dropped 3 bases and J dropped 7 bases, with 16 bases sitting between them. CDR3 size: 14 residues. CDR1 and CDR2 (germline): MDHEN, SYDVKM. CDR3 nucleotide sequence: TGTGCCAGCAGTTTCGACCCCCTCTCGGGAGAGCAGTACTTC. The encoded protein is CASSFDPLSGEQYF.

The chain joins TRBV7-9 to TRBJ2-3, with TRBD1 matching 8 bases. V gave up 4 bases and J gave up 0 bases; unmatched junction bases: 3. CDR3 size: 15 residues. In germline, CDR1 is SEHNR, CDR2 FQNEAQ (reference sequence). The DNA for the CDR3 is TGTGCCAGCAGCTGGGACAGGCCTAGCACAGATACGCAGTATTTT. Translated, it gives CASSWDRPSTDTQYF.

The chain is built from TRBV28 and TRBJ1-3, with D hard to call. The CDR3 has 14 residues. V lost 5 bases, J lost 0 bases, and 8 bases lay in between. The germline V gene has CDR1 MDHEN and CDR2 SYDVKM. CDR3 nucleotides: TGTGCCAGCAGTCTCCAGTACTCTGGAAACACCATATATTTT. Amino acids: CASSLQYSGNTIYF.

The chain employs TRBV27 and TRBJ2-1, with 10 bases aligning to TRBD2. Germline CDR1 and CDR2: MNHEY and SMNVEV (reference sequence). J was trimmed by 3 bases and V by 3 bases; bases with no gene match: 5. CDR3 size: 16 residues. CDR3 sequence reads: CASSLRLAGHYNEQFF. CDR3 DNA sequence: TGTGCCAGCAGTTTGAGACTAGCGGGCCACTACAATGAGCAGTTCTTC.

V usage is TRBV30 and J usage is TRBJ1-5; D remains ambiguous. Germline CDR1 GTSNPN, CDR2 SVGIG (reference sequence). V lost 0 bases, J lost 4 bases, and 7 bases lay in between. The CDR3 is 13 amino acids. The CDR3 sequence: CAWSVNRNQPQHF. The CDR3 nucleotides are TGTGCCTGGAGTGTAAACAGAAATCAGCCCCAGCATTTT.

The chain carries TRBV21-1 and TRBJ1-2. TRBV21-1 is a pseudogene segment. This CDR3 region has 18 residues. The CDR3 loop is CASSKGDLGSSPKLGYTF. CDR3 nucleotide sequence: TGTGCCAGCAGCAAAGGGGACCTCGGGAGCAGCCCAAAACTTGGCTACACCTTC.

The chain combines TRBV19 with TRBJ2-1; TRBD2 matches 10 bases. V was clipped by 3 bases and J by 7 bases; unmatched bases: 9. Germline V gene data show CDR1 as LNHDA and CDR2 as SQIVND (reference sequence). There are 16 residues in the CDR3. As DNA, the CDR3 is TGTGCCAGTAGTATGGGCCTAGCGGGAGTCGAAAATGAGCAGTTCTTC. Translating gives CASSMGLAGVENEQFF.

This clone was seen once. The chain joins TRBV5-1 to TRBJ1-3; 9 bases line up with TRBD1. The ends lost 0 bases at V and 4 bases at J; junction bases unmatched: 5. Germline CDR1 is SGHRS and CDR2 is YFSETQ. CDR3 size: 16 residues. The CDR3 DNA reads as TGCGCCAGCAGCTTGGTACAGGGGGCGGCGGGAAACACCATATATTTT. Translating it yields CASSLVQGAAGNTIYF.

The rearrangement uses TRBV7-9 and TRBJ1-4, with D maybe TRBD1 (5 bases). The CDR3 has 16 amino acids. Trimming shortened V by 1 base and J by 2 bases, and 11 bases separated the two germline ends. Looked up from germline, CDR1 is SEHNR and CDR2 is FQNEAQ (reference sequence). CDR3 amino acids: CASSLVWGRTNEKLFF. CDR3 in DNA: TGTGCCAGCAGCTTAGTCTGGGGCCGGACTAATGAAAAACTGTTTTTT. The whole variable domain, filled in from reference TRBV7-9 and TRBJ1-4, reads DTGVSQNPRHKITKRGQNVTFRCDPISEHNRLYWYRQTLGQGPEFLTYFQNEAQLEKSRLLSDRFSAERPKGSFSTLEIQRTEQGDSAMYLCASSLVWGRTNEKLFFGSGTQLSVL.

The J gene is TRBJ2-3, the V gene TRBV9; D might be TRBD2 (7 bases). This CDR3 has 15 amino acids. CDR1 is SGDLS, CDR2 YYNGEE, per germline. The ends were cut back, 0 bases at V and 3 bases at J, with 11 bases in the middle. The CDR3 region is CASSVGGGLTDTQYF. The CDR3 DNA reads as TGTGCCAGCAGCGTAGGGGGGGGGCTGACAGATACGCAGTATTTT.

This chain uses TRBV5-1 with TRBJ2-1; D is possibly TRBD2 (5 bases). The germline CDR1 and CDR2 sequences are SGHRS and YFSETQ. The length of the CDR3 is 16 residues. V dropped 0 bases and J dropped 0 bases, with 10 bases sitting between them. CDR3 sequence: CASSLGAAGSYNEQFF. The CDR3 bases are TGCGCCAGCAGCTTGGGGGCTGCGGGCTCCTACAATGAGCAGTTCTTC.

The chain uses TRBV11-2 and TRBJ1-2; TRBD1 matches 10 bases. The V gene end was trimmed by 5 bases and the J gene end by 2 bases; junction bases not matched to a gene: 11. Germline V gene sequence: CDR1 SGHAT, CDR2 FQNNGV. The CDR3 contains 17 residues. CDR3 DNA: TGTGCCAGCAGCCCCCGTTGGGCGGGACAGGGGAACTATGGCTACACCTTC. The encoded protein is CASSPRWAGQGNYGYTF.

The chain uses TRBV11-1 and TRBJ2-1, with 11 bases lining up with TRBD2. Unmatched junction bases numbered 7, after V lost 4 bases and J lost 5 bases. CDR1 SGHAT and CDR2 FQDESV come from the germline V gene (reference sequence). The CDR3 runs 16 residues. CDR3 in DNA: TGTGCCAGCAGCTCCCTGCCGGGACTAGCGGACAATGAGCAGTTCTTC. Its protein product is CASSSLPGLADNEQFF.

J is TRBJ2-3 and V is TRBV18, with unresolved D. The ends were cut back, 0 bases at V and 4 bases at J, with 5 bases in the middle. Germline assignment: CDR1 KGHSH and CDR2 LQKENI. The CDR3 covers 13 residues. The CDR3 DNA sequence: TGTGCCAGCTCACCACCGTCGGCAGATACGCAGTATTTT. Translating gives CASSPPSADTQYF.